The 22 T cell receptor beta chains presented below share a single source sample, sequenced in a study of response to subunit inactivated influenza vaccine. TCRdb processed the RT-PCR reads anew with MiXCR; each CDR3 protein has one entry. The sample consists of just under 250,000 distinct CDR3 sequences, 12% of them appearing once. Source: non-naive T cells sorted from PBMCs, taken 14 to 15 days before vaccination. The receptors originated from a man aged 45-65 years who received an inactivated influenza vaccine.

J is TRBJ2-5 and V is TRBV12-3 or TRBV12-4, with D possibly matching TRBD2 (5 bases). V was shortened by 2 bases and J by 1 base, with 11 bases between the two germline ends. This CDR3 is built from 15 residues. CDR3 sequence reads: CASSLWAGLQETQYF. The CDR3 nucleotides are TGTGCCAGCAGTTTATGGGCAGGACTCCAAGAGACCCAGTACTTC.

The sample holds many counts of this clonotype. This rearrangement joins TRBV20-1 to TRBJ2-1, with D perhaps matching TRBD2 (6 bases). V lost 6 bases to trimming and J lost 0 bases, with 12 bases between them. The germline gives CDR1 DFQATT, CDR2 SNEGSKA (reference sequence). The CDR3 spans 14 residues. CDR3 amino acids: CSASDYSSYNEQFF. The CDR3 DNA reads as TGCAGTGCATCGGACTACAGCTCCTACAATGAGCAGTTCTTC.

This clonotype was detected a few times. V is TRBV6-1 and J is TRBJ2-7; the match to TRBD1 covers 8 bases. Unmatched junction bases numbered 10, after V lost 5 bases and J lost 7 bases. The CDR3 sequence is 14 residues long. Germline assignment: CDR1 MNHNS and CDR2 SASEGT. The CDR3 bases are TGTGCCAGCAGTCGAGGATCTGACAGGGGTGAGCAGTACTTC. Its translation is CASSRGSDRGEQYF.

This clonotype occurred a few times. This chain joins TRBV29-1 and TRBJ1-2; D is perhaps TRBD1 (6 bases). From germline, CDR1 is SQVTM and CDR2 ANQGSEA. The CDR3 is 14 residues long. The V end lost 2 bases, the J end lost 4 bases, and 14 bases lay between the germline ends. CDR3 sequence: CSVESGAGFYGYTF. The CDR3 DNA follows: TGCAGCGTTGAATCAGGGGCGGGCTTCTATGGCTACACCTTC.

This clonotype was recorded a few times. The rearrangement links TRBV5-1 to TRBJ1-2, with no clear D. The germline CDR1 and CDR2 sequences are SGHRS and YFSETQ. Trimming removed 4 bases at V and 6 bases at J, with 19 bases between. CDR3 length: 15 residues. The CDR3 loop is CASSVGSGLEDGYTF. CDR3 nucleotides: TGCGCCAGCAGCGTGGGGTCGGGTCTTGAAGATGGCTACACCTTC.

The rearrangement links TRBV10-2 to TRBJ2-5; 9 positions agree with TRBD2. After removal of 8 bases from V and 7 bases from J, the junction contained 20 bases not matched to a gene. CDR1 is WSHSY and CDR2 is SAAADI in the germline V gene. CDR3 length equals 17 residues. The CDR3 loop is CASQFTAGGRKIATQYF. The DNA of the CDR3 is TGCGCCAGCCAATTTACAGCGGGGGGCCGTAAAATTGCGACCCAGTACTTC.

This clonotype has only a few counts. The rearrangement joins TRBV5-1 to TRBJ2-6; TRBD1 might be the D (6 bases). The V end was cut by 4 bases, the J end by 4 bases, with 9 bases between. The CDR3 is 14 residues long. Germline loops: CDR1 SGHRS, CDR2 YFSETQ. The CDR3 region has the DNA TGCGCCAGCAGCCGACAGGAAGGGGCCAACGTCCTGACTTTC. It translates to CASSRQEGANVLTF. The variable domain in full, with the rest retrieved from reference TRBV5-1 and TRBJ2-6, is KAGVTQTPRYLIKTRGQQVTLSCSPISGHRSVSWYQQTPGQGLQFLFEYFSETQRNKGNFPGRFSGRQFSNSRSEMNVSTLELGDSALYLCASSRQEGANVLTFGAGSRLTVL.

This clonotype has ten or more counts. V usage is TRBV10-3 and J usage is TRBJ2-5; the D is unclear. The CDR3 covers 12 residues. The ends were cut back, 8 bases at V and 0 bases at J, with 7 bases in the middle. Germline V gene sequence: CDR1 ENHRY, CDR2 SYGVKD. The CDR3 protein is CAIGPNQETQYF. In nucleotides, the CDR3 is TGTGCCATCGGGCCGAACCAAGAGACCCAGTACTTC.

This chain joins TRBV11-3 and TRBJ2-3, with no clear D. This CDR3 has 15 amino acids. Germline values: CDR1 SGHNT, CDR2 YENEEA. With 5 bases removed from V and 4 bases from J, the gap between germline ends came to 16 bases. DNA for the CDR3: TGTGCCAGCAGCCTATTCACCGGTAGTGCAGATACGCAGTATTTT. Its translation: CASSLFTGSADTQYF.

The sample holds many counts of this clonotype. V and J are TRBV5-1 and TRBJ2-1, with 8 positions matching TRBD2. The germline CDR1 and CDR2 sequences are SGHRS and YFSETQ. V shed 0 bases, J shed 7 bases, and the junction held 9 bases outside the gene matches. The CDR3 totals 16 residues. CDR3 residues: CASSLDPSGLWNEQFF. CDR3 sequence (DNA): TGCGCCAGCAGCTTGGATCCTAGCGGGTTGTGGAATGAGCAGTTCTTC.

The gene calls are TRBV11-2 and TRBJ2-3, with TRBD1 matching over 9 bases. The germline V gene encodes CDR1 SGHAT and CDR2 FQNNGV. V gave up 2 bases and J gave up 14 bases; unmatched junction bases: 11. The CDR3 contains 14 residues. DNA of the CDR3: TGTGCCAGCAGCTTAACACAGGGGGCCGGGGCTTTGTATTTT. Protein sequence: CASSLTQGAGALYF.

In its sample, this clonotype was seen many times. This rearrangement joins TRBV2 to TRBJ2-1; possible D gene TRBD1, 5 bases. Germline V gene data show CDR1 as SNHLY and CDR2 as FYNNEI. The CDR3 is 11 residues long. With 5 bases removed from V and 9 bases from J, the gap between germline ends came to 8 bases. The CDR3 protein is CASSNQGEQFF. The CDR3 bases are TGTGCCAGCAGTAATCAGGGTGAGCAGTTCTTC.

The chain carries TRBV18 and TRBJ2-7; tentative D call: TRBD2 (8 bases). This CDR3 has 17 amino acids. V lost 6 bases and J 5 bases, leaving 26 bases between the germline ends. Germline CDR1 KGHSH, CDR2 LQKENI. The CDR3 loop is CASSLGQVGTRSDEQYF. CDR3 bases: TGTGCCAGCTCCCTTGGACAGGTTGGGACTAGGAGCGACGAGCAGTACTTC.

This clonotype appeared a few times. The J gene is TRBJ2-1, the V gene TRBV6-5; 7 bases fit TRBD2. Per the germline V gene, CDR1 is MNHEY and CDR2 is SVGAGI. The CDR3 spans 14 residues. Trimming removed 4 bases from V and 6 bases from J; junction bases left unmatched: 6. The CDR3 protein is CASSSTGEGNEQFF. The CDR3 nucleotides read TGTGCCAGCAGTTCAACTGGGGAGGGCAATGAGCAGTTCTTC.

The table lists this clonotype with many counts. The chain uses TRBV12-3 or TRBV12-4 and TRBJ2-5; D is undetermined. The CDR3 consists of 13 residues. The germline V and J ends were trimmed by 3 bases and 5 bases, with 10 bases remaining between them. The CDR3 protein is CASSFDQAETQYF. The CDR3 region has the DNA TGTGCCAGCAGTTTCGACCAAGCGGAGACCCAGTACTTC.

This clonotype was counted many times. The chain is built from TRBV7-2 and TRBJ2-5; the match to TRBD1 covers 9 bases. The length of the CDR3 is 17 residues. In germline, CDR1 is SGHTA, CDR2 FQGNSA. J gave up 1 base and V 4 bases, and 10 bases lay outside the gene matches. CDR3 in DNA: TGTGCCAGCAGCTCGGGACAGGGAGTATGGGGCCAAGAGACCCAGTACTTC. Protein: CASSSGQGVWGQETQYF.

This clonotype was seen at least ten times. The chain joins TRBV3-1 to TRBJ2-1; 16 bases fit TRBD2. V lost 0 bases and J lost 7; bases outside the gene matches: 6. Germline CDR1 reads LGHDT; CDR2 reads YNNKEL (reference sequence). This CDR3 has 18 residues. The chain's CDR3 is CASSQEGLAGGLSNEQFF. CDR3 coding DNA: TGTGCCAGCAGCCAAGAGGGACTAGCGGGAGGGCTTTCAAATGAGCAGTTCTTC.

This clonotype was detected a few times. The V and J genes are TRBV15 and TRBJ2-5, with D perhaps matching TRBD1 or TRBD2 (5 bases each). Trimming pared 2 bases from V and 4 bases from J, leaving 11 bases between. This CDR3 comprises 14 residues. Germline-derived CDR1 and CDR2 are LNHNV and YYDKDF (reference sequence). The CDR3 loop reads CATSRRQGPETQYF. CDR3 coding DNA: TGTGCCACCAGCAGAAGGCAGGGACCAGAGACCCAGTACTTC.

In this sample, this clonotype turned up a few times. This chain joins TRBV7-9 and TRBJ2-7; TRBD1 aligns across 9 bases. CDR3 length: 16 residues. Germline V gives CDR1 SEHNR, CDR2 FQNEAQ (reference sequence). The ends lost 5 bases at V and 3 bases at J; junction bases unmatched: 11. This CDR3 is CASSLPQGTGNYEQYF. The CDR3 bases are TGTGCCAGCAGCCTCCCTCAAGGGACAGGGAACTACGAGCAGTACTTC.

This clonotype was recorded a few times. The gene calls are TRBV12-3 or TRBV12-4 and TRBJ2-5; D may be TRBD1 or TRBD2 (6 bases each). Trimming pared 5 bases from V and 5 bases from J, leaving 18 bases between. The CDR3 sequence is 15 residues long. The DNA for the CDR3 is TGTGCCAGCAGTGCGAACTCTGGGGGGCGGGAGACCCAGTACTTC. Protein: CASSANSGGRETQYF.

This chain uses TRBV3-1 with TRBJ2-1; the D gene is possibly TRBD2 (5 bases). The V end lost 3 bases, the J end lost 5 bases, and 14 bases lay between the germline ends. Per germline, CDR1 LGHDT and CDR2 YNNKEL (reference sequence). The CDR3 extends over 15 amino acids. The CDR3 loop reads CASSQPFMGDNEQFF. For the CDR3, the DNA is TGTGCCAGCAGCCAGCCCTTTATGGGAGACAATGAGCAGTTCTTC.

This sequence joins TRBV7-2 and TRBJ2-4; a weak D match, TRBD1 (7 bases). Trimming removed 1 base at V and 0 bases at J, with 13 bases between. Germline assignment: CDR1 SGHTA and CDR2 FQGNSA. The CDR3 loop spans 17 amino acids. CDR3 in amino acids: CASSLGAGGLAKNIQYF. CDR3 nucleotides: TGTGCCAGCAGCTTAGGGGCAGGGGGGCTAGCCAAAAACATTCAGTACTTC.